Listed below are T cell receptor beta chains from one sample, sequenced in a study of shared clonotypes between healthy human individuals. The method was immunoSEQ multiplex PCR; TCRdb's version includes in-frame clones alone and lacks a portion of them. Among about half a million clones, approximately 84% were seen once, and the ten largest hold about 13%. The sample was PBMCs. The receptors originated from a woman aged 40 to 50 in good health. Some clones in this sample may be carry-over from other donors' samples. CDR3s include the opening cysteine and the closing phenylalanine or tryptophan. D genes are given only for firm matches. A clone size is listed for some rows: how often the clone was seen (once, few, many), or a class if it is expanded.

v_call,d_call,j_call,clone_size,cdr3_nt,cdr3_aa
TRBV6-6,-,TRBJ1-2,-,TGTGCCAGCAGTGACCCAGGGGTTTGGGTCTATGGCTACACCTTC,CASSDPGVWVYGYTF
TRBV5-1,-,TRBJ1-1,-,TGCGCCAGCAGCTTGGCCCCCATCGGGACCGACACTGAAGCTTTCTTT,CASSLAPIGTDTEAFF
TRBV2,-,TRBJ1-5,-,TGTGCCAGCAGTGAACCGGGGGATTATAGCAATCAGCCCCAGCATTTT,CASSEPGDYSNQPQHF
TRBV7-9,-,TRBJ2-7,-,TGTGCCAGCAGCTTATCCCCCTCCTACGAGCAGTACTTC,CASSLSPSYEQYF
TRBV5-6,-,TRBJ1-3,-,TGTGCCAGCAGCTACCTAGACCCTTCTGGAAACACCATATATTTT,CASSYLDPSGNTIYF
TRBV7-8,TRBD2,TRBJ2-1,-,TGTGCCAGCAACCCCGGGACTAGCGTATACAATGAGCAGTTCTTC,CASNPGTSVYNEQFF
TRBV13,-,TRBJ2-7,-,TGTGCCAGCAGCTTAGGGCAGGGGCTCTACGAGCAGTACTTC,CASSLGQGLYEQYF
TRBV7-9,TRBD2,TRBJ2-3,-,TGTGCCAGCAGCTCGACTAGCGGCCCCTCCTGGGGTACGCAGTATTTT,CASSSTSGPSWGTQYF
TRBV7-9,-,TRBJ2-1,-,TGTGCCAGCAGCCCCAGGGGGGGCCTCTCCTACAATGAGCAGTTCTTC,CASSPRGGLSYNEQFF
TRBV7-9,TRBD1,TRBJ1-1,-,TGTGCCAGCAGCGCTGGGACAGTCCGCCCCGAAGCTTTCTTT,CASSAGTVRPEAFF
TRBV2,-,TRBJ2-5,-,TGTGCCAGCAGTCCTCAGGGTGGGGGGGAGACCCAGTACTTC,CASSPQGGGETQYF
TRBV4-2,-,TRBJ2-2,-,TGTGCCAGCAGCCAAGCCGCCCCGGACACCGGGGAGCTGTTTTTT,CASSQAAPDTGELFF
TRBV5-1,-,TRBJ1-4,-,TGCGCCAGCAGCTTGTCGGGAACTAATGAAAAACTGTTTTTT,CASSLSGTNEKLFF
TRBV7-6,-,TRBJ1-3,-,TGTGCCAGCAGTCCAGGGAACTCTGGAAACACCATATATTTT,CASSPGNSGNTIYF
TRBV5-1,TRBD1,TRBJ1-1,-,TGCGCCAGCAGCCCTAGACAGGGAACGAACACTGAAGCTTTCTTT,CASSPRQGTNTEAFF
TRBV5-1,TRBD1,TRBJ2-7,-,TGCGCCAGCAGCTTGGAGACAGGGACCGAGCAGTACTTC,CASSLETGTEQYF
TRBV28,-,TRBJ2-3,-,TGTGCCAGCAGCCTCGTGGCGGATACGCAGTATTTT,CASSLVADTQYF
TRBV7-2,-,TRBJ1-2,-,TGTGCCAGCAGCCTCGCGGGCGAGGGTAACTATGGCTACACCTTC,CASSLAGEGNYGYTF
TRBV7-3,-,TRBJ2-3,-,TGTGCCAGCAGCTTATTCCCCCGGGCTGTGATGTCTGATACGCAGTATTTT,CASSLFPRAVMSDTQYF
TRBV6-6,-,TRBJ1-1,-,TGTGCCAGCCGCGCAACACAGGGGAACACTGAAGCTTTCTTT,CASRATQGNTEAFF
TRBV10-3,-,TRBJ2-1,-,TGTGCCATCAGTGATTCATCCAACCAGGTCCGGAATGAGCAGTTCTTC,CAISDSSNQVRNEQFF
TRBV27,-,TRBJ2-3,-,TGTGCCAGCAGTTTAGGGGGCAGGGGGGGAACAGATACGCAGTATTTT,CASSLGGRGGTDTQYF
TRBV6-1,-,TRBJ2-7,many,TGTGCCAGCAGAACTAAGGGGGTCTACGAGCAGTACTTC,CASRTKGVYEQYF
TRBV5-6,-,TRBJ1-3,-,TGTGCCAGCAGCTTGCAAGGCACCTTCTCTGGAAACACCATATATTTT,CASSLQGTFSGNTIYF
TRBV7-9,-,TRBJ1-1,-,TGTGCCAGCAGCTTAGCGACTACGAACACTGAAGCTTTCTTT,CASSLATTNTEAFF